The rows below give T cell receptor beta chains drawn from one sample of a study of human T cells and chemical hapten exposure. MiXCR, run by TCRdb on the RACE reads, gives a single entry per CDR3 protein. Here the sample spans 65,000 or so distinct CDR3 sequences, around 6.3% being singletons. Material for sequencing was whole blood. The receptors were sampled from a female donor in good health. Some clones in this sample may be carry-over from other donors' samples. The CDR3 runs from the conserved cysteine through the conserved F or W. The order of the fields is V gene, J gene, CDR3 length, CDR3 protein.

>TRBV5-1|TRBJ2-1|17
CASSLGLAGNNYNEQFF
>TRBV28|TRBJ2-2|13
CASSLSNTGELFF
>TRBV19|TRBJ1-1|15
CASSISGASNTEAFF
>TRBV12-3/TRBV12-4|TRBJ1-5|14
CASSLGRDGQPQHF
>TRBV2|TRBJ2-4|17
CASSEAYLTAAKNIQYF
>TRBV20-1|TRBJ2-2|16
CSAAAGGAGNTGELFF
>TRBV2|TRBJ2-3|12
CASSESTDTQYF
>TRBV5-4|TRBJ2-7|16
CASSKNPGQGVYEQYF
>TRBV6-2/TRBV6-3|TRBJ1-5|11
CASGGVQPQHF
>TRBV20-1|TRBJ1-2|15
CSASVPQEVSYGYTF
>TRBV6-5|TRBJ1-1|14
CASSWDRGGTEAFF
>TRBV12-3/TRBV12-4|TRBJ1-1|12
CASSFRGFEAFF
>TRBV12-3/TRBV12-4|TRBJ1-2|14
CASTPKGGLYGYTF
>TRBV6-2/TRBV6-3|TRBJ1-5|16
CASSYPRKGSNQPQHF
>TRBV20-1|TRBJ2-1|14
CSAPAGGSYNEQFF
>TRBV2|TRBJ1-6|14
CASSGVSVSSPLHF
>TRBV6-4|TRBJ2-3|17
CASSQRGEIAGTDTQYF
>TRBV3-1|TRBJ1-5|12
CASSQEDQPQHF